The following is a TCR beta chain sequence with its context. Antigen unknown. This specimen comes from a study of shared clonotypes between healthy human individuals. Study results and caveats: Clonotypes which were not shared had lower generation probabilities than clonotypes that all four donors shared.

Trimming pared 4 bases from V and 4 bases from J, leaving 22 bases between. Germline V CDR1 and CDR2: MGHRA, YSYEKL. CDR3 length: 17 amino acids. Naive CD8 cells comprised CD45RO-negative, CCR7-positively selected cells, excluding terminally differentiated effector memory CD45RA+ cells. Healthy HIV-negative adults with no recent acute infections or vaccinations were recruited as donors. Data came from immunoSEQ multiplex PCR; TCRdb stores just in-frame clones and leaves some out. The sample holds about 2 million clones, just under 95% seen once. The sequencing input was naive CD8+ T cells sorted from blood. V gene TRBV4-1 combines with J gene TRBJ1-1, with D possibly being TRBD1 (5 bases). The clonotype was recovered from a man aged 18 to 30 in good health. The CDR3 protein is CASSLQKGGARGTEAFF. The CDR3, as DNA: TGCGCCAGCAGCCTCCAAAAAGGAGGGGCAAGGGGCACTGAAGCTTTCTTT.